The 23 T cell receptor beta chains listed next were all sequenced from one sample in a study of T cell clonality in common variable immunodeficiency. Broader study findings: Common variable immunodeficiency TCR beta sequences reportedly had fewer deletions and N-nucleotide insertions.

TCRdb keeps only in-frame clones here, not all; method: immunoSEQ multiplex PCR. The data show around 21,000 clones, with none appearing a single time. These receptors are not linked to any known antigen. Sequencing was carried out using peripheral blood mononuclear cells. All receptors derive from a human donor with common variable immunodeficiency.

This clone was counted a few times. The sequenced fragment ends 3 residues before the CDR3 boundary, so the rest is inferred from the germline J gene. V and J are TRBV23-1 and TRBJ2-2; weak D call: TRBD1 (6 bases). TRBV23-1 is assigned to the ORF class and has an uncertain function. The V and J ends lost 10 bases and 2 bases respectively, with 20 bases between them. The CDR3 is 16 residues long. Here the CDR3 reads CANTYLQGSNTGELFF. Incomplete CDR3 DNA: TGCGCCAACACATACCTACAGGGATCCAACACCGGGGAG.

Comments on this clone: The observed sequence ends 3 residues before the CDR3 terminus, with the missing tail filled in from the germline J gene. The chain uses TRBV19 and TRBJ2-2; D gene ambiguous. Germline V gives CDR1 LNHDA, CDR2 SQIVND (reference sequence). V was cut by 0 bases and J by 8 bases, with 7 bases left in between. This CDR3 is 13 amino acids long. The DNA read from the CDR3 is TGTGCCAGTAGTATAGAATCCCCAGGGGAG. Its translation: CASSIESPGE. The whole CDR3 sequence reads CASSIESPGELFF.

This clone is deemed medium-sized. The CDR3 is cut off 3 residues early in the read; its end comes from the germline J gene. This chain uses TRBV20-1 with TRBJ1-2; the match to TRBD1 covers 8 bases. The CDR3 extends over 13 amino acids. Germline CDR1 reads DFQATT; CDR2 reads SNEGSKA (reference sequence). V lost 5 bases, J lost 7 bases, and 9 bases stayed unmatched. CDR3 in amino acids: CSAPPGGWGGYTF. CDR3 DNA (partial): TGCAGTGCTCCACCAGGGGGCTGGGGTGGC.

As concerns this clone: The missing CDR3 end, 3 residues past where the read stops, is filled in from the germline J gene. The chain uses TRBV7-9 and TRBJ1-2, with D tentatively TRBD1 (5 bases). CDR3 length equals 14 residues. V gave up 7 bases and J gave up 6 bases, with 18 bases separating them. CDR1 is SEHNR, CDR2 FQNEAQ, per germline (reference sequence). The CDR3 protein is CASTQGGAGHGYTF. The CDR3 DNA, read in part, is TGTGCCAGCACCCAGGGCGGGGCTGGCCATGGC. Supplemented by reference TRBV7-9 and TRBJ1-2, the full variable domain reads DTGVSQNPRHKITKRGQNVTFRCDPISEHNRLYWYRQTLGQGPEFLTYFQNEAQLEKSRLLSDRFSAERPKGSFSTLEIQRTEQGDSAMYLCASTQGGAGHGYTFGSGTRLTVV.

This clone was counted a few times. The read terminates 3 residues ahead of where the CDR3 ends, so the germline J gene completes it. The V gene is TRBV11-2, the J gene TRBJ2-1; D remains unclear. In germline, CDR1 is SGHAT, CDR2 FQNNGV. The CDR3 extends over 13 amino acids. V was shortened by 5 bases and J by 7 bases, with 12 bases between the two germline ends. CDR3 DNA (partial): TGTGCCAGCAGCCGACTCAGAAGTAATGAG. Protein: CASSRLRSNE. The full CDR3 reads CASSRLRSNEQFF.

To note about this clone: The sequence runs out 3 residues before the end of the CDR3; the remainder is reconstructed from the germline J gene. The J gene is TRBJ1-1, the V gene TRBV6-2 or TRBV6-3, with 9 bases lining up with TRBD1. This CDR3 comprises 17 residues. With V trimmed by 5 bases and J by 5 bases, 15 bases remained unmatched. Per germline, CDR1 MNHEY and CDR2 SVGEGT. The DNA read from the CDR3 is TGTGCCAGCAGTCCTCCCCCCTACAGGGGGCGAAGGACTGAA. Translating it yields CASSPPPYRGRRTE. In full, the CDR3 reads CASSPPPYRGRRTEAFF.

In its sample, this clone was seen many times. Read sequence stops 3 residues before the CDR3 end, and the germline J gene provides the missing end. The genes are TRBV7-6 and TRBJ1-2, with D possibly being TRBD1 (6 bases). Germline CDR1 reads SGHVS; CDR2 reads FNYEAQ. V was trimmed by 2 bases and J by 3 bases, leaving 7 bases between them. The CDR3 totals 13 residues. This CDR3 is CASSLYRDYGYTF. The sequenced part of the CDR3 DNA is TGTGCCAGCAGCTTATACAGGGACTATGGC.

To note about this clone: The CDR3 is cut off 3 residues early in the read; its end comes from the germline J gene. V usage is TRBV2 and J usage is TRBJ2-3; TRBD1 agrees at 8 bases. Germline lookup yields CDR1 SNHLY and CDR2 FYNNEI. The CDR3 consists of 16 residues. V shed 7 bases and J 1 base; nucleotides not matched to a gene: 10. The sequenced CDR3 bases are TGTGCCAGCACTGTACAGGGGGGCTTCGGCACAGATACG. This encodes CASTVQGGFGTDT. The complete CDR3 protein is CASTVQGGFGTDTQYF. Full variable domain (outside the CDR3, taken from reference TRBV2 and TRBJ2-3): EPEVTQTPSHQVTQMGQEVILRCVPISNHLYFYWYRQILGQKVEFLVSFYNNEISEKSEIFDDQFSVERPDGSNFTLKIRSTKLEDSAMYFCASTVQGGFGTDTQYFGPGTRLTVL.

This clone was seen many times. The DNA ends 3 residues before the CDR3 does, and the rest of the CDR3 is filled in from the germline J gene. This chain joins TRBV6-2 or TRBV6-3 and TRBJ2-2, with 9 bases aligning to TRBD1. The germline V gene encodes CDR1 MNHEY and CDR2 SVGEGT. CDR3 size: 14 residues. J lost 7 bases, V lost 11 bases, and 11 bases had no gene match. The CDR3 sequence: CAGRTGGGGGELFF. CDR3 DNA, as far as it was read: TGTGCCGGAAGAACAGGGGGCGGTGGCGGGGAG.

This clone is deemed large. The read comes to an end 3 residues before the CDR3 does, leaving the germline J gene to fill in the end. This sequence joins TRBV12-5 and TRBJ2-2; no reliable D call. Trimming removed 10 bases at V and 5 bases at J, with 14 bases between. Per the germline V gene, CDR1 is LGHNT and CDR2 is FRNRAP. This CDR3 is built from 13 residues. The sequenced CDR3 bases are TGTGCTACTCGTCCCGACTTGACCGGGGAG. Translated, it gives CATRPDLTGE. The complete CDR3 reads CATRPDLTGELFF. Looking up the rest from reference TRBV12-5 and TRBJ2-2 gives the full variable domain: DARVTQTPRHKVTEMGQEVTMRCQPILGHNTVFWYRQTMMQGLELLAYFRNRAPLDDSGMPKDRFSAEMPDATLATLKIQPSEPRDSAVYFCATRPDLTGELFFGEGSRLTVL.

Comment on this clone: The read terminates 3 residues before the CDR3 end, so the remaining end is supplied by the germline J gene. The chain has TRBV19 and TRBJ1-1; 9 bases are a match to TRBD1. This CDR3 spans 14 amino acids. J lost 6 bases, V lost 5 bases, and 7 bases had no gene match. Per the germline V gene, CDR1 is LNHDA and CDR2 is SQIVND (reference sequence). CDR3 amino acids: CASSSGQGQAEAFF. CDR3 bases read: TGTGCCAGTAGTTCGGGACAGGGTCAAGCTGAA.

This clone showed up many times. The read ends 3 residues before the CDR3 terminus; that terminus is restored from the germline J gene. The chain links TRBV7-3 to TRBJ2-1, with 10 positions matching TRBD2. The CDR3 sequence is 15 residues long. Germline CDR1 is SGHTA and CDR2 is FQGTGA. V shed 4 bases, J shed 4 bases, and the junction held 4 bases outside the gene matches. The CDR3 sequence: CASSWLAGEYNEQFF. The sequenced CDR3 bases are TGTGCCAGCAGCTGGCTAGCGGGGGAATACAATGAG.

There are many counts of this clone. The DNA ends 3 residues before the CDR3 does, and the rest of the CDR3 is filled in from the germline J gene. The chain links TRBV7-9 to TRBJ2-7; TRBD2 matches at 12 bases. CDR3 length equals 15 residues. After removal of 6 bases from V and 6 bases from J, the junction contained 9 bases not matched to a gene. Germline loops: CDR1 SEHNR, CDR2 FQNEAQ (reference sequence). The covered CDR3 bases are TGTGCCAGCAGTCGAACGACTAGCGGGAGTGTCGAG. Its protein is CASSRTTSGSVE. The full CDR3 protein is CASSRTTSGSVEQYF. Drawing the rest from reference TRBV7-9 and TRBJ2-7, the complete variable domain is DTGVSQNPRHKITKRGQNVTFRCDPISEHNRLYWYRQTLGQGPEFLTYFQNEAQLEKSRLLSDRFSAERPKGSFSTLEIQRTEQGDSAMYLCASSRTTSGSVEQYFGPGTRLTVT.

By frequency in the sample, this clone is medium-sized. With the read ending 3 residues before the CDR3 end, the germline J gene is used to fill in that end. The chain has TRBV29-1 and TRBJ1-1; D possibly corresponds to TRBD1 (6 bases). The length of the CDR3 is 13 residues. V dropped 2 bases and J dropped 4 bases, with 11 bases sitting between them. The germline gives CDR1 SQVTM, CDR2 ANQGSEA. CDR3 sequence reads: CSVEQGQGTEAFF. The CDR3 DNA, read in part, is TGCAGCGTTGAACAGGGACAAGGCACTGAA.

The table lists this clone with many counts. The read comes to an end 3 residues before the CDR3 does, leaving the germline J gene to fill in the end. V is TRBV5-1 and J is TRBJ1-2; maybe TRBD1 (5 bases). V was trimmed by 3 bases and J by 6 bases, leaving 15 bases between them. The germline CDR1 and CDR2 sequences are SGHRS and YFSETQ. There are 14 residues in the CDR3. CDR3 bases read: TGCGCCAGCAGCTGGAGGCAGGGAGCCGATGGC. Amino acids: CASSWRQGADG. The whole CDR3 region reads CASSWRQGADGYTF.

At least ten counts were recorded for this clone. The read ends 3 residues shy of where the CDR3 ends; the end is completed using the germline J gene. The chain couples TRBV14 to TRBJ2-1; D might be TRBD1 (5 bases). The V and J ends lost 1 base and 7 bases respectively, with 11 bases between them. Germline V gene data show CDR1 as SGHDN and CDR2 as FVKESK. The CDR3 extends over 14 amino acids. Here the CDR3 reads CASSQGPGRNEQFF. CDR3 bases read: TGTGCCAGCAGCCAAGGGCCAGGGCGGAATGAG.

In its sample, this clone was seen a few times. Coverage ceases 3 residues before the CDR3 finishes, and the germline J gene fills in the end. The chain uses TRBV18 and TRBJ1-1, with 8 bases matching TRBD1. The CDR3 extends over 13 amino acids. Germline V gene sequence: CDR1 KGHSH, CDR2 LQKENI. With 10 bases clipped from V and 4 bases from J, the junction kept 8 bases outside the gene matches. The DNA read from the CDR3 is TGTGCCACCTTTCGGACAGGGCCCACTGAA. Protein product: CATFRTGPTE. The whole CDR3 sequence is CATFRTGPTEAFF.

This clone is termed medium-sized. The read is 3 residues too short to cover the CDR3 end, so that end is filled in from the germline J gene. The chain recombines TRBV6-2 or TRBV6-3 with TRBJ2-2; weak D call: TRBD1 (6 bases). Germline assignment: CDR1 MNHEY and CDR2 SVGEGT. The CDR3 totals 16 residues. Between the trimmed V and J ends, which lost 4 bases and 7 bases, there was a span of 19 bases. The part of the CDR3 DNA that was read is TGTGCCAGCAGTTCGGACAGAACGGGAATCGGCGGGGAG. Its translation: CASSSDRTGIGGE. The complete CDR3 protein is CASSSDRTGIGGELFF.

Only a few counts were recorded for this clone. The CDR3 extends 3 residues past the end of the read, so its final part is completed from the germline J gene. The chain links TRBV2 to TRBJ1-4, with D possibly TRBD1 on 5 matching bases. V lost 3 bases, J lost 2 bases, and 16 bases lay in between. The germline gives CDR1 SNHLY, CDR2 FYNNEI. The CDR3 is 17 residues long. The CDR3 reads CASSDWRGGSTNEKLFF. Partial CDR3 DNA: TGTGCCAGCAGTGATTGGAGGGGAGGATCGACTAATGAAAAA.

In the case of this clone: With the read ending 3 residues before the CDR3 end, the germline J gene is used to fill in that end. The chain links TRBV2 to TRBJ2-7, with 12 bases aligning to TRBD1. V was pared by 8 bases and J by 6 bases, with 8 bases of the junction left unmatched. The CDR3 runs to 14 residues. In germline, CDR1 is SNHLY, CDR2 FYNNEI. The chain's CDR3 is CASLAGTGGFEQYF. CDR3 bases read: TGTGCCAGCCTGGCCGGGACAGGGGGCTTCGAG. Together with reference TRBV2 and TRBJ2-7, the CDR3 gives the full variable domain: EPEVTQTPSHQVTQMGQEVILRCVPISNHLYFYWYRQILGQKVEFLVSFYNNEISEKSEIFDDQFSVERPDGSNFTLKIRSTKLEDSAMYFCASLAGTGGFEQYFGPGTRLTVT.

Points on this clone: The read finishes 3 residues shy of the CDR3 end, and the germline J gene is used to complete it. J is TRBJ2-2 and V is TRBV7-9, with TRBD2 as a possible D gene (5 bases). The CDR3 contains 13 residues. Per the germline V gene, CDR1 is SEHNR and CDR2 is FQNEAQ (reference sequence). V was shortened by 2 bases and J by 5 bases, with 6 bases between the two germline ends. The sequenced part of the CDR3 DNA is TGTGCCAGCAGCTTACGGGGTACCGGGGAG. This translates into CASSLRGTGE. The full CDR3 protein reads CASSLRGTGELFF.

For this clone: Coverage ceases 3 residues before the CDR3 finishes, and the germline J gene fills in the end. This chain uses TRBV6-1 with TRBJ1-5, with D tentatively TRBD1 (6 bases). Germline lookup yields CDR1 MNHNS and CDR2 SASEGT. With 2 bases removed from V and 9 bases from J, the gap between germline ends came to 17 bases. CDR3 length equals 15 residues. The CDR3 sequence is CASSELRGQGRPQHF. The DNA read from the CDR3 is TGTGCCAGCAGTGAACTGCGGGGGCAAGGGCGGCCC.

With regard to this clone: The read halts 3 residues ahead of the CDR3 end, with the missing end drawn from the germline J gene. This rearrangement joins TRBV18 to TRBJ2-1, with 8 bases that match TRBD1. Germline CDR1 reads KGHSH; CDR2 reads LQKENI. The CDR3 extends over 15 amino acids. Unmatched junction bases numbered 10, after V lost 5 bases and J lost 7 bases. CDR3 sequence: CASSVTGQGGNEQFF. The CDR3 bases that were read are TGTGCCAGCTCAGTCACAGGACAGGGAGGAAATGAG.